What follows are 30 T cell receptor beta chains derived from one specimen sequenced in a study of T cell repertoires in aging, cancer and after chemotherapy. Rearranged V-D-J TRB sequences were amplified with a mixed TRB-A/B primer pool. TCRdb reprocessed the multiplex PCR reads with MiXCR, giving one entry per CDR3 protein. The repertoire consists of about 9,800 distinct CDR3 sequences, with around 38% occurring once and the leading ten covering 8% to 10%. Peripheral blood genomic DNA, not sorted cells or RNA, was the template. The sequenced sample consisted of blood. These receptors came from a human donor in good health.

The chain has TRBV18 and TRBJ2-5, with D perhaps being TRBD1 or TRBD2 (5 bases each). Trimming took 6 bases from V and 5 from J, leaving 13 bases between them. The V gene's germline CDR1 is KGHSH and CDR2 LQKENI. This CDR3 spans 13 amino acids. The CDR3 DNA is TGTGCCAGCTCCGCCGGGGCTGAGGAGACCCAGTACTTC. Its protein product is CASSAGAEETQYF.

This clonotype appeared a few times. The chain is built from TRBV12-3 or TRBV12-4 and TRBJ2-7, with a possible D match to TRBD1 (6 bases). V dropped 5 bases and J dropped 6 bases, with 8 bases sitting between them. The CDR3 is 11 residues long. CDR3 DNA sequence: TGTGCCAGCAGTACAGGGCTCGAGCAGTACTTC. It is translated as CASSTGLEQYF.

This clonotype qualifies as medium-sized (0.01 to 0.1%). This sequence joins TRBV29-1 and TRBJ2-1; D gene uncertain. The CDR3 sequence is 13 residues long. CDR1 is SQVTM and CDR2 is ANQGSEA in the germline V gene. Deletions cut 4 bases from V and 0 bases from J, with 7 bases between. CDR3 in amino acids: CSVGLNSYNEQFF. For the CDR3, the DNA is TGCAGCGTTGGACTTAACTCCTACAATGAGCAGTTCTTC.

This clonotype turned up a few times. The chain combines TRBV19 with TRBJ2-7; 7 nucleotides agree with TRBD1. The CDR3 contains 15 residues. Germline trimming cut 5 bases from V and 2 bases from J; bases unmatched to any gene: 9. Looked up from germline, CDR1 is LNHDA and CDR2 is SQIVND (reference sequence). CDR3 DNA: TGTGCCAGTAGTTTCCTGTGGGACAGCACCTACGAGCAGTACTTC. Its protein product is CASSFLWDSTYEQYF.

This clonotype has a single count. CDR3 nucleotide sequence: TGTGCCAGCAGCAGGGAGCGTAGAGAGCAGTTCTTC. This gives the protein CASSRERREQFF. The chain links TRBV7-2 to TRBJ2-1; weak D call: TRBD2 (5 bases). This CDR3 comprises 12 residues. V shed 5 bases and J shed 10 bases, with 12 bases lying between them. The germline V gene encodes CDR1 SGHTA and CDR2 FQGNSA.

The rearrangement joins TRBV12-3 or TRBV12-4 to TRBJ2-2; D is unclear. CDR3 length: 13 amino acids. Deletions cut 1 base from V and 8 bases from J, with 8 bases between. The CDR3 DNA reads TGTGCCAGCAGTTTAGTCAACATTGGGGAGCTGTTTTTT. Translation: CASSLVNIGELFF.

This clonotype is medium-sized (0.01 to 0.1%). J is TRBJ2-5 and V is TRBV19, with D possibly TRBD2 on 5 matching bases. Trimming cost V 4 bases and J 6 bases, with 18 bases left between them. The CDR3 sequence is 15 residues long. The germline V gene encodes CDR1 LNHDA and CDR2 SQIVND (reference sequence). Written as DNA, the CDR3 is TGTGCCAGTAGTAGCCGGGAACATATAGGCCAGACCCAGTACTTC. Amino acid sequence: CASSSREHIGQTQYF.

Here the CDR3 reads CASSSTGFYNSPLHF. CDR3 bases: TGTGCCAGCAGTTCGACAGGATTCTACAATTCACCCCTCCACTTT. This sequence joins TRBV13 and TRBJ1-6, with D possibly being TRBD1 (6 bases). Germline CDR1 and CDR2: PRHDT and FYEKMQ (reference sequence). This CDR3 has 15 amino acids. V shed 6 bases and J shed 7 bases, with 16 bases lying between them.

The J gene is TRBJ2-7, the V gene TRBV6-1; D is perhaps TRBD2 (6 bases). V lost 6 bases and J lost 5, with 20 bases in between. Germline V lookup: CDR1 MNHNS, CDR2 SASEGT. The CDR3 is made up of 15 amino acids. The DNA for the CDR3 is TGTGCCAGCAGCGAGCAGCACGGGAGTCCCCACGAGCAGTACTTC. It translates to CASSEQHGSPHEQYF.

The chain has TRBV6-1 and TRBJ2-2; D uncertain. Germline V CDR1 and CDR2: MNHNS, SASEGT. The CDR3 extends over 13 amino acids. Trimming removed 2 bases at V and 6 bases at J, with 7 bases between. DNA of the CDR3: TGTGCCAGCAGTGAATATCCGTCCGGGGAGCTGTTTTTT. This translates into CASSEYPSGELFF.

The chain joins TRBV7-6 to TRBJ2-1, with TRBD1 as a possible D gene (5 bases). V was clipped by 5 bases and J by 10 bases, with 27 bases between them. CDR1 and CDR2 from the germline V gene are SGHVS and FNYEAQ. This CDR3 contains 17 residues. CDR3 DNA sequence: TGTGCCAGCAGCATTAGGGGTTCAGACCCAAGCGATGTGGAGCAGTTCTTC. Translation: CASSIRGSDPSDVEQFF.

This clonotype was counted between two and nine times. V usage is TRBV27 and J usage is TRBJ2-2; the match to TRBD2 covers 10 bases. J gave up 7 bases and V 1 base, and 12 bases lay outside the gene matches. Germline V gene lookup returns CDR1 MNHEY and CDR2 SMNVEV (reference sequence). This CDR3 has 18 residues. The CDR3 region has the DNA TGTGCCAGCAGTTTATTTGGCCTAGCGGGAGAAAGGGTCGGGGAGCTGTTTTTT. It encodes CASSLFGLAGERVGELFF.

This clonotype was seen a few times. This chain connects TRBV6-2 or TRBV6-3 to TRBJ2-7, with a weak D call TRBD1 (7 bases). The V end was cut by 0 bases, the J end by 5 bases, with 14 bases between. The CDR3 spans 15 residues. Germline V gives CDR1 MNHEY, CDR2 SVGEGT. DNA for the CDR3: TGTGCCAGCAGTTACTCCCCGGGACAGCGGGACGAGCAGTACTTC. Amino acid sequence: CASSYSPGQRDEQYF.

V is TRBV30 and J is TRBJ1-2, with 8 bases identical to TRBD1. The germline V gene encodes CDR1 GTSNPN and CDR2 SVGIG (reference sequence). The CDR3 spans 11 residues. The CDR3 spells CAVGQGYGYTF. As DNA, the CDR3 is TGTGCGGTTGGACAGGGCTATGGCTACACCTTC.

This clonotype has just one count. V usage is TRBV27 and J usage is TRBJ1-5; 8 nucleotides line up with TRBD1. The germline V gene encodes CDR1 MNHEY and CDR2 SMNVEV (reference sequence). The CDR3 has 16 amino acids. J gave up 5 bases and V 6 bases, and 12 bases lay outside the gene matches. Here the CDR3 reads CASRPSDRGLYQPQHF. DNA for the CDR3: TGTGCCAGCAGACCCTCTGACAGGGGATTATATCAGCCCCAGCATTTT.

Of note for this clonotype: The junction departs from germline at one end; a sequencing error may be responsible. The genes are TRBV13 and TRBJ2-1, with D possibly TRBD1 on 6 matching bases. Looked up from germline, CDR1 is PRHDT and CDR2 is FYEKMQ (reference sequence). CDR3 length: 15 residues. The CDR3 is CASSIGQPSYNEQFF. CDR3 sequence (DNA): TGCGCCAGCAGCATTGGACAGCCTTCTTACAATGAGCAGTTCTTC.

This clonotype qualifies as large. The CDR3 bases are TGCAGCGTTGTTCCTGGCTTAGAGGAGCAGTTCTTC. Amino acids: CSVVPGLEEQFF. This rearrangement joins TRBV29-1 to TRBJ2-1; no clear D. V dropped 4 bases and J dropped 10 bases, with 14 bases sitting between them. CDR3 length: 12 residues. Per germline, CDR1 SQVTM and CDR2 ANQGSEA.

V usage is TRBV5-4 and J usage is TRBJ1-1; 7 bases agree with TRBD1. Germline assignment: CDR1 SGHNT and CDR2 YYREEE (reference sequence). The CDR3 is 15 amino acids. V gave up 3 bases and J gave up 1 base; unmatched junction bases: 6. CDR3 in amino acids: CASSSRQGPNTEAFF. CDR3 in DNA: TGTGCCAGCAGCTCGAGACAGGGTCCGAACACTGAAGCTTTCTTT.

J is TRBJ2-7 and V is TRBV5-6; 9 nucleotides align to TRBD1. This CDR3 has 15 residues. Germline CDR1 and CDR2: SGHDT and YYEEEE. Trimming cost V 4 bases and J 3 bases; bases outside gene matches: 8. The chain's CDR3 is CASSPGQGYSYEQYF. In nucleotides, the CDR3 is TGTGCCAGCAGCCCTGGACAGGGGTATAGCTACGAGCAGTACTTC.

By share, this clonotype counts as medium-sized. The CDR3 reads CASIGGPNTGELFF. In DNA, the CDR3 is TGTGCCAGTATTGGCGGGCCGAACACCGGGGAGCTGTTTTTT. V gene TRBV19 combines with J gene TRBJ2-2, with D possibly TRBD2 on 5 matching bases. Trimming left V 7 bases short and J 0 bases short, with 9 bases between. The CDR3 runs 14 residues. CDR1 is LNHDA, CDR2 SQIVND, per germline (reference sequence).

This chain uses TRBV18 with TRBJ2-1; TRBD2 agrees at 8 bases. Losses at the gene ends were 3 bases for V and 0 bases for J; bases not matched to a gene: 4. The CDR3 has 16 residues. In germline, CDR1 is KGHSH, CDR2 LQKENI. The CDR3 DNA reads TGTGCCAGCTCACCGCCTCTAGCGGGCTCCTACAATGAGCAGTTCTTC. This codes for CASSPPLAGSYNEQFF.

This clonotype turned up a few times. The CDR3 nucleotides are TGTGCCAGCACGGGATTGGGCCACGAGCAGTACTTC. Protein: CASTGLGHEQYF. V and J are TRBV27 and TRBJ2-7; maybe TRBD2 (5 bases). Looked up from germline, CDR1 is MNHEY and CDR2 is SMNVEV (reference sequence). This CDR3 is built from 12 residues. V shed 7 bases and J shed 5 bases, with 12 bases lying between them.

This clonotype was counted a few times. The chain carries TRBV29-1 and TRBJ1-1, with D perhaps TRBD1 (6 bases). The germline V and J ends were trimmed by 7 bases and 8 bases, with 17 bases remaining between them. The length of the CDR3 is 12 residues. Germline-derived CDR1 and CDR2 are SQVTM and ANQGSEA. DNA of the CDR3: TGCAGCGCCCGGGGCGGACAGCTAGAAGCTTTCTTT. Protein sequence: CSARGGQLEAFF.

In DNA, the CDR3 is TGTGCCAGCACCGGGGAGGGGCGGGCAGATACGCAGTATTTT. Translating it yields CASTGEGRADTQYF. The chain recombines TRBV12-3 or TRBV12-4 with TRBJ2-3; 7 bases agree with TRBD2. The CDR3 extends over 14 amino acids. J lost 4 bases, V lost 7 bases, and 8 bases had no gene match.

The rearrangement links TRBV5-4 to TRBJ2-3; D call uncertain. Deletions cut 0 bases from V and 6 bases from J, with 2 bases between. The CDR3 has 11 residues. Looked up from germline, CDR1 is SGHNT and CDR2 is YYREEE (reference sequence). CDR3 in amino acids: CASSLGDTQYF. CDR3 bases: TGTGCCAGCAGCTTGGGGGATACGCAGTATTTT. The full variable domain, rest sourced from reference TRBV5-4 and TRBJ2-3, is ETGVTQSPTHLIKTRGQQVTLRCSSQSGHNTVSWYQQALGQGPQFIFQYYREEENGRGNFPPRFSGLQFPNYSSELNVNALELDDSALYLCASSLGDTQYFGPGTRLTVL.

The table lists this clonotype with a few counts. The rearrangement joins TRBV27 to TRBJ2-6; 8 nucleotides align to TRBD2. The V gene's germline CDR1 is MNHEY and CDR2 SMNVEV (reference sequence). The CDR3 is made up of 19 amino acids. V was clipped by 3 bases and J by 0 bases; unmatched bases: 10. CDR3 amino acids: CASSFFGGVTGSGANVLTF. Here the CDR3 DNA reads TGTGCCAGCAGTTTCTTCGGGGGGGTCACAGGCTCTGGGGCCAACGTCCTGACTTTC.

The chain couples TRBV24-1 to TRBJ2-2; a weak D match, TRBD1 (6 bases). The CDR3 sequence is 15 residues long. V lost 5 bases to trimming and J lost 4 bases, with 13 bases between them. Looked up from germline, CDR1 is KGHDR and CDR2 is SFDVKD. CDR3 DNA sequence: TGTGCCACCAGTGCTCCGAACAGGGCCACCGGGGAGCTGTTTTTT. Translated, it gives CATSAPNRATGELFF.

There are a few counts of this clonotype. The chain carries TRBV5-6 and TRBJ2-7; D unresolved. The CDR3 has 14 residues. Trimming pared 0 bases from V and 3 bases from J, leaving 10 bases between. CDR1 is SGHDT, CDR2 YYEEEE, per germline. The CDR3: CASSLEVASYEQYF. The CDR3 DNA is TGTGCCAGCAGCTTGGAGGTGGCTAGCTACGAGCAGTACTTC.

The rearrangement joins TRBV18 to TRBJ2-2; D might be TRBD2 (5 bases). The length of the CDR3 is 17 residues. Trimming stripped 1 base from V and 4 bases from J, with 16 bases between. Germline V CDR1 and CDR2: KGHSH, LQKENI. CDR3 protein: CASSPRSAGVSTGELFF. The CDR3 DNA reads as TGTGCCAGCTCACCACGATCGGCGGGCGTAAGCACCGGGGAGCTGTTTTTT.

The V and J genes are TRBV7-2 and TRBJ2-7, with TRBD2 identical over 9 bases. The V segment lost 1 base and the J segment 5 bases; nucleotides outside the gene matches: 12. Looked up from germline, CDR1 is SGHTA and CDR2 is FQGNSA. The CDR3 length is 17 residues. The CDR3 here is CASSLVASGRIRDEQYF. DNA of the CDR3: TGTGCCAGCAGCTTAGTTGCGAGCGGGAGGATCCGGGACGAGCAGTACTTC.